The TCR beta chain described here comes from a study of cytomegalovirus exposure and HLA in healthy donors (dated by TCRdb to about 2017). Study-wide context: An earlier analysis of 550 to 700 of the donors reported more than 250 Gb of sequence data and 117 million unique TCR beta sequences from about 179 million T cells. An early release covering roughly 600 HLA-typed donors comprised 250 to 350 gigabases of sequencing data and tens of millions of unique TCR sequences. The study aimed to test whether signatures of past pathogen exposure could be identified by cataloging public T cell receptors. All discovery cohort repertoires had been generated on a single sequencing platform. To predict cytomegalovirus infection status, the study combined high-throughput TCR immunosequencing, statistical association of individual TCRs with disease status, and machine learning. Of the approximately 370 genotyped donors, roughly 76% were placed in the genetic ancestry cluster associated with self-reported Caucasian donors. A separate validation cohort of approximately 120 different subjects was used in addition to the approximately 700-subject first cohort. Donor age, sex, ethnicity and CMV serostatus were compiled together with the repertoire data. Roughly 5 DR-DQ haplotypes were treated as single units for association and clustering because of strong linkage in the cohort. A later analysis re-examined previously published TCR beta repertoires from 600 to 700 donors and added high-resolution HLA genotyping to investigate patterns of TCR occurrence. Rather than drawing on any new phenotypic data, the later analysis identified candidate immune exposures from TCR beta sequences and the way those sequences occurred across donors. The number of typed donors differed by locus: roughly 629-640 for A, B, C, DRB1 and DQB1; 522 for DQA1; around 580 for DPA1; and around 450 for DPB1. HLA typing covered class I and class II loci at four-digit resolution. An earlier analysis of nearly 600 of the donors applied high-throughput TCR beta sequencing to assess whether each TCR beta V gene segment acted as functional or pseudogenic. Using immunosequencing, the study profiled T cell repertoires from fewer than 850 subjects and related those repertoires to cytomegalovirus serostatus. A later genetic analysis took genome-wide SNP genotypes for about 65% of the roughly 670 donors and used that subset as a discovery cohort. On average, roughly 240,000 unique TCR beta nucleotide sequences were sequenced per donor among a few hundred genotyped donors of the cohort, with 15% to 20% of those sequences being non-productive. The paper as a whole reports these results and caveats: The earlier analysis of fewer than 750 of the donors excluded 15 to 20 rarely observed V segments, including chromosome 9 orphons, because counts were too low. A later analysis associated 17,000 or so TCR beta sequences with specific HLA alleles at a false discovery rate of 0.05. A total of 150 to 200 TCR beta chains were listed by the study as associated with cytomegalovirus. In an earlier analysis of about 550 of the donors, most TCR beta V segments were observed in productive rearrangements about 87% or about 30% of the time, broadly matching IMGT annotations. Linkage disequilibrium might explain the correlated functional status among segregating V segments, but an unknown experimental factor could not be ruled out. Sequencing depth was assumed to be roughly uniform across donors in the presence/absence analyses, though that assumption may not hold. This cohort had only TCR beta chains sequenced, and the lack of alpha or paired-chain data limited which features could be detected. A few of the identified cytomegalovirus-associated TCR beta chains were confirmed in vitro to be specific for cytomegalovirus antigens. According to a later genetic analysis, donors in an Asian-associated ancestry cluster had fewer N-insertions in productive TCRs than the roughly 670-donor mean. The sequencing pipeline was judged likely to have produced a cluster of highly shared sequence variants as a technical artifact. An association between a missense DCLRE1C variant and V-gene and J-gene trimming of TCR beta chains was found in a later genetic analysis and replicated in an independent cohort. For the cohort, immune exposure information was limited to CMV serostatus. Because HLA typing was unavailable for some donors at each locus, only the typed subset was used in association tests. According to the authors, the approach could potentially be generalized to other disease states and immunological phenotypes. A further reported finding was that TCR beta sequences accurately predicted the HLA-A and HLA-B alleles for most subjects in the first cohort. According to a later analysis, most CMV-associated TCR beta chains appeared to be HLA-restricted, and the HLA associations seemed to be driven largely by CMV exposure. In a later analysis, HLA-associated TCR beta chains were found to be more clonally expanded and to have lower generation probabilities than equally common non-associated chains. According to a later analysis, parvovirus B19, influenza, CMV and Epstein-Barr virus appeared linked to several top co-occurrence clusters. When HLA alleles, especially DR and DQ, strongly co-occurred, TCR associations were difficult to assign to individual alleles. Because the 87-base-pair reads could not distinguish some IMGT-functional V segments, including TRBV6-2 and TRBV6-3, those segments were excluded. The classifier was reported to diagnose cytomegalovirus status with high specificity and sensitivity in both the original cohort and the validation cohort. Most TCR sequences were observed very rarely across donors, whereas some public TCRs were present in many individuals. A later analysis found that TCR association rates varied across HLA loci, with DRB1 alleles showing the most associated TCRs and HLA-C alleles the fewest.

The method behind the library was the immunoSEQ multiplex PCR assay. For the multiplex PCR, a mixture combining 60 forward primers for TCR Vbeta segments and 13 reverse primers for TCR Jbeta segments was used. Amplification of the CDR3 region of rearranged TCR beta genes was performed with a multiplex PCR assay on genomic DNA. The Illumina HiSeq System was used to sequence the amplified TCR beta libraries as 87-base-pair reads. On the study's bioinformatics: A later analysis counted some 80 million unique TCR beta chains across the 666 repertoires, and 9 million to 14 million of these chains were shared by at least two donors. To remove PCR and sequencing errors, raw reads were error-corrected and collapsed into unique sequences using a nearest-neighbor algorithm that merged closely related sequences. To assign V, D and J gene segments, CDR3 sequences were aligned to IMGT reference sequences. Each retained sequence needed at least a six-nucleotide match to both a V gene segment and a J gene segment. A rearrangement counted as productive if the CDR3 had no stop codons and remained in frame with V and J, and every other rearrangement counted as non-productive. CDR3 was defined by IMGT convention, running from the second conserved V-encoded cysteine to the conserved J-encoded phenylalanine. Sequences without an unambiguous match to a single V gene segment were excluded from the earlier analysis of about 630 of the donors. In an earlier analysis of a few hundred of the donors, V segments were called functional above 56.7% productive rearrangements and were called segregating when the between-donor standard deviation exceeded 5%. A statistical classification framework was built to diagnose cytomegalovirus status from the catalog of TCR beta chain sequences. V and J gene assignment, in a later analysis, came from comparing TCR nucleotide sequences with IMGT/GENE-DB human TR gene sequences. Using the TCRdist pipeline, a later analysis assigned CDR3 sequences along with most-parsimonious VDJ recombination scenarios. In a later analysis, each TCR beta chain was defined by its CDR3 amino acid sequence together with its V-gene family, and reads without a unique V-gene family were excluded. A later analysis removed several hundred highly shared, low-generation-probability nucleotide sequences to deal with suspected cross-contamination and a sequencing artifact. For each public chain, a later analysis derived a clonal expansion index from normalized ranks of inferred template counts within each repertoire. In a later analysis, generation probabilities were computed with a VDJ recombination model fitted to out-of-frame rearrangements, and the resulting probabilities were checked against IGoR. Hypergeometric tests were used in a later analysis to score TCR-TCR, TCR-HLA and TCR-CMV co-occurrence, with a repertoire-size bias correction applied to the TCR pairs. A later analysis estimated false discovery rates by permuting HLA or CMV assignments 20 times. A later analysis grouped co-occurring TCRs with DBSCAN, adding TCRdist sequence similarity when clustering within HLA-allele-positive subsets. Repertoires with fewer than 30,000 or more than 120,000 public chains were left out of co-occurrence clustering, as were about five repertoires with anomalous nucleotide sharing. Here the immuneACCESS table is served through TCRdb, limited to in-frame sequences with V and J called. Missing clones are a known gap in these copies; in checked studies unresolved V genes cover under half, and the rest lacks a known reason. V and J calls plus clone size are reproduced from that table; the DNA served to infer D and trimming. Recorded for this sample are 80,000 to 95,000 clones; roughly 79% of them occurred a single time. Approximately 5.7% of the sample is in the top ten clones.

CDR3 length: 14 amino acids, cysteine to phenylalanine. Just CDR3 DNA is preserved here, 42 bases in frame from base 1. Trimming accounts for 5 bases at V and 1 base at J, while the number of junction bases matched to no gene is 3. CDR1 and CDR2 were assigned from the germline V gene (reference sequence) as SEHNR and FQNEAQ. Details on this clone: The antigen this receptor binds is unknown. Per-base quality was not reported, and no clone a single base away is much larger than it.

The cohort comprised under 700 healthy bone marrow donors. At the time of sampling, all cohort members were nominally healthy, though unrecorded immune exposures were likely present. The donor tested CMV seronegative and was one of the 352 seronegative cohort members. A peripheral blood sample was collected from each donor, and TCR beta sequencing was performed on peripheral blood mononuclear cells. The Qiagen DNeasy Blood Extraction Kit was used to extract genomic DNA from the blood cell samples. This TCR was recovered from a female donor in good health and CMV-seronegative. Sequencing input: PBMCs. This sequence uses TRBV7-9 and TRBJ2-7; 9 central bases correspond to TRBD2. Read as DNA, the sequence is TGTGCCAGCAGCACGACTAGCGGTTCCTACGAGCAGTACTTC. It translates as CASSTTSGSYEQYF. Supplemented by the reference TRBV7-9 and TRBJ2-7 proteins around the CDR3, the complete variable domain is DTGVSQNPRHKITKRGQNVTFRCDPISEHNRLYWYRQTLGQGPEFLTYFQNEAQLEKSRLLSDRFSAERPKGSFSTLEIQRTEQGDSAMYLCASSTTSGSYEQYFGPGTRLTVT.